This T cell receptor beta chain was identified in a study of cytomegalovirus exposure and HLA in healthy donors. Whole-study findings and limits: Researchers reported that a few CMV-associated chains were confirmed in vitro as CMV antigen-specific.

The germline gives CDR1 SGHTA, CDR2 FQGNSA. The CDR3 has 15 amino acids. V dropped 5 bases and J dropped 0; count of bases not matched to a gene: 4. With respect to this clone: Antigen specificity is unknown.

Method: immunoSEQ multiplex PCR; TCRdb's copy keeps in-frame clones and lacks some. In the table there are approximately 65,000 clones, approximately 94% of which are singletons. The origin of this receptor is a woman aged 18-35 years in good health and CMV-seronegative. The sequenced material came from PBMCs. This chain connects TRBV7-2 to TRBJ2-5, with TRBD2 matching 9 bases. The CDR3 DNA sequence: TGTGCCAGCAGCCGACTAGCGGAGTACCAAGAGACCCAGTACTTC. It specifies CASSRLAEYQETQYF.